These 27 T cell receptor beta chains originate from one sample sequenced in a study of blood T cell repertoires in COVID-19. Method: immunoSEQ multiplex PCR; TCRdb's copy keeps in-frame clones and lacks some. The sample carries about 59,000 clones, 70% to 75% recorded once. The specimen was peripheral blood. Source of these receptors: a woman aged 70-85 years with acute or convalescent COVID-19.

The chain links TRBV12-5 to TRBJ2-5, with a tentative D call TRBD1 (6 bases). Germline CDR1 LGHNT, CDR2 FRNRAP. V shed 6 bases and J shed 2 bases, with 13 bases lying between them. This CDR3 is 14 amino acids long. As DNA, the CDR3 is TGTGCTAGTGGCTCCAATACAGGGCAAGAGACCCAGTACTTC. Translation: CASGSNTGQETQYF.

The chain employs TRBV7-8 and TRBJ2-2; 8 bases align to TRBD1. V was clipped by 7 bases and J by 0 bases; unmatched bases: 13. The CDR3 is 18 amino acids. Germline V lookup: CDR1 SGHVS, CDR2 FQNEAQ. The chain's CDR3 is CASIGFVRGPSNTGELFF. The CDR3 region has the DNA TGTGCCAGCATCGGATTTGTCAGGGGGCCATCGAACACCGGGGAGCTGTTTTTT.

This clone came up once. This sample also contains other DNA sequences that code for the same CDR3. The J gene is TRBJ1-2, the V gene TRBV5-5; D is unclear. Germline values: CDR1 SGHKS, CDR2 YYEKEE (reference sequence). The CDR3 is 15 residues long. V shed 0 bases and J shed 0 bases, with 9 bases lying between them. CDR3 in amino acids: CASSLAGSSNYGYTF. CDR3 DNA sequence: TGTGCCAGCAGCTTGGCGGGGTCGTCTAACTATGGCTACACCTTC. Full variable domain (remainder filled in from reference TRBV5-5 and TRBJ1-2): DAGVTQSPTHLIKTRGQQVTLRCSPISGHKSVSWYQQVLGQGPQFIFQYYEKEERGRGNFPDRFSARQFPNYSSELNVNALLLGDSALYLCASSLAGSSNYGYTFGSGTRLTVV.

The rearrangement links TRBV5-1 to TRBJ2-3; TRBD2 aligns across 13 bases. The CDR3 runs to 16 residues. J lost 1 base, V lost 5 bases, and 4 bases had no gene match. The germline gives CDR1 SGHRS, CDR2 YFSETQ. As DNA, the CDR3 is TGCGCCAGCAGGCATGGGACTAGCGGGGGCACAGATACGCAGTATTTT. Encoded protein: CASRHGTSGGTDTQYF.

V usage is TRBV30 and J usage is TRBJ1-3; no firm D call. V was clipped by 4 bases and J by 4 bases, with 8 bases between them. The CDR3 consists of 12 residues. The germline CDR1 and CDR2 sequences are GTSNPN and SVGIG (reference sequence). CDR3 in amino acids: CAWTRFGNTIYF. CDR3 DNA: TGTGCCTGGACCCGTTTCGGAAACACCATATATTTT.

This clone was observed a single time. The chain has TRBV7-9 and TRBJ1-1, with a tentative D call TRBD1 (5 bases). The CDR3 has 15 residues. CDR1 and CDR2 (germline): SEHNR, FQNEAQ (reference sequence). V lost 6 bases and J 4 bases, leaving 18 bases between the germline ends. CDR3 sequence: CASSRGGATTTEAFF. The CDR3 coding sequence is TGTGCCAGCAGTCGGGGAGGGGCCACTACCACTGAAGCTTTCTTT. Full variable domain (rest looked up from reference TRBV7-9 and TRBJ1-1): DTGVSQNPRHKITKRGQNVTFRCDPISEHNRLYWYRQTLGQGPEFLTYFQNEAQLEKSRLLSDRFSAERPKGSFSTLEIQRTEQGDSAMYLCASSRGGATTTEAFFGQGTRLTVV.

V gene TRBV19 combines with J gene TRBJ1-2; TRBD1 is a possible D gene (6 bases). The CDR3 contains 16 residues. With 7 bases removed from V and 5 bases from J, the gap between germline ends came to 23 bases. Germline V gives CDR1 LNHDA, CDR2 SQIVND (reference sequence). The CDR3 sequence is CASTNRARGSAYGYTF. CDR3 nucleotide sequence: TGTGCCAGTACCAATCGCGCTAGGGGGTCAGCATATGGCTACACCTTC. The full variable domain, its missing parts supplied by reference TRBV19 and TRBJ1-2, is DGGITQSPKYLFRKEGQNVTLSCEQNLNHDAMYWYRQDPGQGLRLIYYSQIVNDFQKGDIAEGYSVSREKKESFPLTVTSAQKNPTAFYLCASTNRARGSAYGYTFGSGTRLTVV.

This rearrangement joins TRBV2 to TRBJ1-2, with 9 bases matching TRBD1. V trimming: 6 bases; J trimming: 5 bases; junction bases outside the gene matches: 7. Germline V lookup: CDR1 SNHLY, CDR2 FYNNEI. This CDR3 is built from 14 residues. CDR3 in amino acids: CASSPRDRAYGYTF. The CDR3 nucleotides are TGTGCCAGCAGCCCCCGGGACAGGGCTTATGGCTACACCTTC.

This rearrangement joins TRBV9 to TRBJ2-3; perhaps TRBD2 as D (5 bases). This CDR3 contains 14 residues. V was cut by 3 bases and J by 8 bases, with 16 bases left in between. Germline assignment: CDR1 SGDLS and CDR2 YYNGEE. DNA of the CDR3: TGTGCCAGCAGCGACCTCCGCCCCGGAGGTACGCAGTATTTT. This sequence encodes CASSDLRPGGTQYF.

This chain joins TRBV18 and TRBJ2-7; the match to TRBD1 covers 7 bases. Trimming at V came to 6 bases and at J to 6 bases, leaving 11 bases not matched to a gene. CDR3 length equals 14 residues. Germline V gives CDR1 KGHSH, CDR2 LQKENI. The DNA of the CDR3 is TGTGCCAGCTCCCATCTCCCACAGGGGCGCGAGCAGTACTTC. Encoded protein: CASSHLPQGREQYF.

CDR3 amino acids: CASSPGGLVEPQHF. The CDR3 DNA reads as TGTGCCAGCAGCCCAGGGGGCCTAGTGGAGCCCCAGCATTTT. V gene TRBV5-5 combines with J gene TRBJ1-5; 8 bases fit TRBD1. The germline V gene has CDR1 SGHKS and CDR2 YYEKEE (reference sequence). V shed 4 bases, J shed 8 bases, and the junction held 8 bases outside the gene matches. The CDR3 length is 14 residues.

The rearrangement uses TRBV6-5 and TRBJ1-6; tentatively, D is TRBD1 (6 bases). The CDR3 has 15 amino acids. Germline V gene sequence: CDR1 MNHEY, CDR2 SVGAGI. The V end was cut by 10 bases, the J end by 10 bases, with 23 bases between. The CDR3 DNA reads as TGTGCCACCCACGAGGGGGGGGCAGGGAGATCACCCCTCCACTTT. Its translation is CATHEGGAGRSPLHF.

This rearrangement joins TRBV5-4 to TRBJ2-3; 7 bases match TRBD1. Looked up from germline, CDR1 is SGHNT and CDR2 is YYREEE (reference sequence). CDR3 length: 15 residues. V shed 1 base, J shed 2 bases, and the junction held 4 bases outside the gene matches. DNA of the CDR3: TGTGCCAGCAGCTTGAAAGGGGGCGCCACAGATACGCAGTATTTT. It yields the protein CASSLKGGATDTQYF.

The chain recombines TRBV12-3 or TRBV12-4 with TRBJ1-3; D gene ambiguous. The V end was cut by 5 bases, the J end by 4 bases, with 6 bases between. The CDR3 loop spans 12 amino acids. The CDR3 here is CASSMGGNTIYF. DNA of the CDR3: TGTGCCAGCAGTATGGGCGGAAACACCATATATTTT.

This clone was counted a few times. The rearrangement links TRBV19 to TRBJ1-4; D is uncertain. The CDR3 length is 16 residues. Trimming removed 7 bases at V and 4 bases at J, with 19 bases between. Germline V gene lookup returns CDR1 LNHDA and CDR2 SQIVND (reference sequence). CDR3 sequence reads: CASKTKTYGVNEKLFF. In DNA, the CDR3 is TGTGCCAGTAAAACAAAGACGTATGGAGTTAATGAAAAACTGTTTTTT.

Here the CDR3 reads CASSDSPIYGYTF. The CDR3 nucleotides are TGTGCCAGCAGTGATTCCCCAATTTATGGCTACACCTTC. V gene TRBV2 combines with J gene TRBJ1-2, with D hard to call. This CDR3 has 13 residues. Germline V gene sequence: CDR1 SNHLY, CDR2 FYNNEI. Trimming pared 3 bases from V and 5 bases from J, leaving 10 bases between.

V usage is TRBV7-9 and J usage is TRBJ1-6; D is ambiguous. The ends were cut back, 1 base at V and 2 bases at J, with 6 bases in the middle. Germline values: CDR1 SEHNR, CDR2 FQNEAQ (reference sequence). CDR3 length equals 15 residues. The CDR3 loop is CASSLDTTYNSPLHF. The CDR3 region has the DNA TGTGCCAGCAGCTTAGACACCACCTATAATTCACCCCTCCACTTT.

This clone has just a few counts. The CDR3 DNA follows: TGTGCCATCAGTGATACAGGGGGTCTGAATGGTGAGCAGTTCTTC. Its translation is CAISDTGGLNGEQFF. The chain has TRBV10-3 and TRBJ2-1; 8 nucleotides match TRBD1. Germline V lookup: CDR1 ENHRY, CDR2 SYGVKD. Trimming cost V 3 bases and J 9 bases; bases outside gene matches: 10. The CDR3 length is 15 residues.

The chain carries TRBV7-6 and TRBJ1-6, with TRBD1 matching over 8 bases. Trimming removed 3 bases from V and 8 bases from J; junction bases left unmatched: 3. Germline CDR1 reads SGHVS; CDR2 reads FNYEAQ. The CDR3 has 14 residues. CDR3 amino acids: CASSLDRVDSPLHF. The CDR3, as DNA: TGTGCCAGCAGCTTGGACAGGGTGGATTCACCCCTCCACTTT.

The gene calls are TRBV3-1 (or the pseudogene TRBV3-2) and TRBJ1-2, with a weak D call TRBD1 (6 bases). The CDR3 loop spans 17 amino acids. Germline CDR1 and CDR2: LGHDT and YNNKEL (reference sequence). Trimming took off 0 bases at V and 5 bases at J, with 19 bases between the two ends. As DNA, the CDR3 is TGTGCCAGCAGCCAAGACCGGGCGGGGGCTGGGGGTTATGGCTACACCTTC. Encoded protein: CASSQDRAGAGGYGYTF.

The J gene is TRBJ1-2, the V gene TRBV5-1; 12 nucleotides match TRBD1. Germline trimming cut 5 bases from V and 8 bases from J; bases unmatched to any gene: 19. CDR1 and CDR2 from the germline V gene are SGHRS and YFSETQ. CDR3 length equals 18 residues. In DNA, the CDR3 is TGCGCCAGCAGTCGGACCGGGACAGGGGGCCTTCGTTCGGGAGGCTACACCTTC. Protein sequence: CASSRTGTGGLRSGGYTF.

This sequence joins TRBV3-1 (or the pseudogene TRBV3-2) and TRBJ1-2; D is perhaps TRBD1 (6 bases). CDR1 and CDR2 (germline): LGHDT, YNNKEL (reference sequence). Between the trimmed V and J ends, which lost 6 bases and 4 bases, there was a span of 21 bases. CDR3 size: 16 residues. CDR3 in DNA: TGTGCCAGCAGTCGGACGACAGGACACTCTGGCTATGGCTACACCTTC. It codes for CASSRTTGHSGYGYTF.

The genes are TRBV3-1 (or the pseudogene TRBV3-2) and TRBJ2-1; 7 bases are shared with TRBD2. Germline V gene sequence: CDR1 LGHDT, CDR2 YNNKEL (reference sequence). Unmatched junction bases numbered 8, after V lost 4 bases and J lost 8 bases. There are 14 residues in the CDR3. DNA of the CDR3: TGTGCCAGCAGCCTAGCGGGTGGGGGGGATGAGCAGTTCTTC. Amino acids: CASSLAGGGDEQFF.

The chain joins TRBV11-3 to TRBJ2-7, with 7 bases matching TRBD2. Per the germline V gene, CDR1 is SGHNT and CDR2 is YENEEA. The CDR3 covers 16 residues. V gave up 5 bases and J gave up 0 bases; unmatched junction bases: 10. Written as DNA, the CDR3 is TGTGCCAGCAGCCCGGGGCGAGCGGGGAACTCCTACGAGCAGTACTTC. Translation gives CASSPGRAGNSYEQYF. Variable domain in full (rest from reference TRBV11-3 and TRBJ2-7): EAGVVQSPRYKIIEKKQPVAFWCNPISGHNTLYWYLQNLGQGPELLIRYENEEAVDDSQLPKDRFSAERLKGVDSTLKIQPAELGDSAVYLCASSPGRAGNSYEQYFGPGTRLTVT.

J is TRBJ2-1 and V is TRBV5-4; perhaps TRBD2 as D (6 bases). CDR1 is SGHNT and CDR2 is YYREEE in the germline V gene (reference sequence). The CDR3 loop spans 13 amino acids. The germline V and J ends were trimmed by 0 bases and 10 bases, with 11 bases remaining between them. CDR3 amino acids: CASSLAGEGEQFF. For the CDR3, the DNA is TGTGCCAGCAGCTTGGCGGGGGAAGGGGAGCAGTTCTTC.

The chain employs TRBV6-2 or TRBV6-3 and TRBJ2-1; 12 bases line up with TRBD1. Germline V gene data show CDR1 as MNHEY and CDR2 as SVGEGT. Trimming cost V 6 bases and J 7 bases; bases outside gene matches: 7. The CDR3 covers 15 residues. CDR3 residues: CASSSGTGGFNEQFF. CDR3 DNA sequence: TGTGCCAGCAGCTCCGGGACAGGGGGCTTTAATGAGCAGTTCTTC.

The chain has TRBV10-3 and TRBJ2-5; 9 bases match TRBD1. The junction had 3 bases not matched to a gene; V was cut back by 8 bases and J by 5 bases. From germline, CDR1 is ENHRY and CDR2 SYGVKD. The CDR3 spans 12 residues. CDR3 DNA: TGTGCCATCGGACAGGGGAGGGAGACCCAGTACTTC. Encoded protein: CAIGQGRETQYF.